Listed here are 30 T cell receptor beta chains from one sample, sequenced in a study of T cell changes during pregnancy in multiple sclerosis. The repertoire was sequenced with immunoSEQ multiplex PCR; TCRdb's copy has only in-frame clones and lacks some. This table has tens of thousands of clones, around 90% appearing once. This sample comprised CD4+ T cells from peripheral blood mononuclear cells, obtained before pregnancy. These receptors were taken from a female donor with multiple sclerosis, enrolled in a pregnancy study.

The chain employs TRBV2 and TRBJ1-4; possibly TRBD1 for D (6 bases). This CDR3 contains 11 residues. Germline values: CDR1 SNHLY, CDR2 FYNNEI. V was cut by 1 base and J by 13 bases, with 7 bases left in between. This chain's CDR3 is CASSEGQVLFF. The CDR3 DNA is TGTGCCAGCAGTGAAGGACAGGTACTGTTTTTT.

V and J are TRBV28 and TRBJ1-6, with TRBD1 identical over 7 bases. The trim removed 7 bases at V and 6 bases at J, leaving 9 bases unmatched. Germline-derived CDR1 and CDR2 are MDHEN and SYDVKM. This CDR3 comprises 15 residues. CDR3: CASTHRTGINSPLHF. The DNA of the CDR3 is TGTGCCAGCACCCACCGGACAGGAATTAATTCACCCCTCCACTTT.

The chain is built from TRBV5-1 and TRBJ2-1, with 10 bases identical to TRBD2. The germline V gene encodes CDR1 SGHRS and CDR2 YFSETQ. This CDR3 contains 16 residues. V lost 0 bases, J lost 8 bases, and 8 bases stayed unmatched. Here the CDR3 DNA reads TGCGCCAGCAGCTTGGGTCTAGCGGGGGAAATTGATGAGCAGTTCTTC. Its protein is CASSLGLAGEIDEQFF.

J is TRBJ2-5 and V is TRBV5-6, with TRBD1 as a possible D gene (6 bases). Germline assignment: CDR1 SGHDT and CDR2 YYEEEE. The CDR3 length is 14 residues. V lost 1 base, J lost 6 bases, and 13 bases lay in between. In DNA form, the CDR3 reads TGTGCCAGCAGCTTGCTGGACAGTCTAAAGACCCAGTACTTC. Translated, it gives CASSLLDSLKTQYF.

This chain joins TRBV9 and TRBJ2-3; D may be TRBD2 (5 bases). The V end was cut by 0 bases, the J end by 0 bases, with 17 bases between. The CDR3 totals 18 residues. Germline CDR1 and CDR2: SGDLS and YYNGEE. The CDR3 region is CASSVVIGLGASTDTQYF. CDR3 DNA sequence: TGTGCCAGCAGCGTAGTGATCGGGTTGGGAGCTAGCACAGATACGCAGTATTTT.

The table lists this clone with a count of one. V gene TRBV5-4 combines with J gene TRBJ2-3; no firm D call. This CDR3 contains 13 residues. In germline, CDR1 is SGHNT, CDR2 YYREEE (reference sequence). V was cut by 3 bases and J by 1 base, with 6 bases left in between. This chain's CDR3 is CASSSFGTDTQYF. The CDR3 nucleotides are TGTGCCAGCAGCTCCTTCGGCACAGATACGCAGTATTTT.

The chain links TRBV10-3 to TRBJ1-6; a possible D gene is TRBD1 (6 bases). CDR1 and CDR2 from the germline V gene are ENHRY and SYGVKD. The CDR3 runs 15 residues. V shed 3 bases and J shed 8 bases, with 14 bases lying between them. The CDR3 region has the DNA TGTGCCATCAGTGATTTCGTCAGGGGATATTCACCCCTCCACTTT. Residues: CAISDFVRGYSPLHF.

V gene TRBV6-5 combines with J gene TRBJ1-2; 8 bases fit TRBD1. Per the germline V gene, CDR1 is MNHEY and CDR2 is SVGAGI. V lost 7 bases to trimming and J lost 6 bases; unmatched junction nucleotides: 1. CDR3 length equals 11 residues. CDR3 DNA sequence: TGTGCCAGCACCAGGGGGCATGGCTACACCTTC. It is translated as CASTRGHGYTF.

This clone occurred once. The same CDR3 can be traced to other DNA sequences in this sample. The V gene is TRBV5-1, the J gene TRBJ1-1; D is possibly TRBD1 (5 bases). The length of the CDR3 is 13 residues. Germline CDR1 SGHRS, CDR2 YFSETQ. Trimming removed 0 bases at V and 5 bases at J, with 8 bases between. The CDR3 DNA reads TGCGCCAGCAGCTTGGACGGGGGTACTGAAGCTTTCTTT. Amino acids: CASSLDGGTEAFF.

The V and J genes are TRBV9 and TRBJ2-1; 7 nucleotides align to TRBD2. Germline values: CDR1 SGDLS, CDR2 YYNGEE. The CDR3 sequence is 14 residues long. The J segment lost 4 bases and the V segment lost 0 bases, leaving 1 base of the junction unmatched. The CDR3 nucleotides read TGTGCCAGCAGCGTAGGGGACTATTACAATGAGCAGTTCTTC. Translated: CASSVGDYYNEQFF.

The CDR3: CASGDSRLSNEQFF. For the CDR3, the DNA is TGTGCCAGCGGCGATAGCCGGCTTTCCAATGAGCAGTTCTTC. The rearrangement links TRBV27 to TRBJ2-1, with D unresolved. The length of the CDR3 is 14 residues. Germline CDR1 MNHEY, CDR2 SMNVEV (reference sequence). V lost 8 bases, J lost 6 bases, and 17 bases lay in between.

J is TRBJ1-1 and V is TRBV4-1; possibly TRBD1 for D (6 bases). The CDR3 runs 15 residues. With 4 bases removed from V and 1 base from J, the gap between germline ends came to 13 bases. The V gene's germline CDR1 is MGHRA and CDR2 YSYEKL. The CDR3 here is CASSLTTGQNTEAFF. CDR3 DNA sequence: TGCGCCAGCAGCCTTACGACAGGTCAGAACACTGAAGCTTTCTTT.

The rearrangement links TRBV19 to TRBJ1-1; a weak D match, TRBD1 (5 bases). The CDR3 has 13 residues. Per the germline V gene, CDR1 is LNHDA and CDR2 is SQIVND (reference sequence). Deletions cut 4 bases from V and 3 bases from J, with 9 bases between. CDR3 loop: CASSTGWDTEAFF. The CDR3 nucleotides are TGTGCCAGTAGTACAGGGTGGGACACTGAAGCTTTCTTT.

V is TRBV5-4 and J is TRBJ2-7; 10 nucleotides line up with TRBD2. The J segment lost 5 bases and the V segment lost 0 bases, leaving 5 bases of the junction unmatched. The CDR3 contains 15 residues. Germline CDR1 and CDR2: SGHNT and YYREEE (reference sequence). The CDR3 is CASSLGLAGADEQYF. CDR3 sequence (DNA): TGTGCCAGCAGCTTGGGGCTAGCGGGAGCTGACGAGCAGTACTTC.

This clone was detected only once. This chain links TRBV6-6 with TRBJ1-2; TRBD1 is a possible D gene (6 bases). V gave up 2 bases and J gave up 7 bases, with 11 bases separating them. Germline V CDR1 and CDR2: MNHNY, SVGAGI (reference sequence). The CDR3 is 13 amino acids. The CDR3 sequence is CASSYAQGLGYTF. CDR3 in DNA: TGTGCCAGCAGTTACGCACAGGGTCTTGGCTACACCTTC.

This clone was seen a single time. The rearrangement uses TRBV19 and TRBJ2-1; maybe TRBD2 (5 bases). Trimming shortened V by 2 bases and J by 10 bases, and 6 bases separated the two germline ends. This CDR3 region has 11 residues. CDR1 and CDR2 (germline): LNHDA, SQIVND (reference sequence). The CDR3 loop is CASSIREEQFF. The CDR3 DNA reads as TGTGCCAGTAGTATACGGGAAGAGCAGTTCTTC.

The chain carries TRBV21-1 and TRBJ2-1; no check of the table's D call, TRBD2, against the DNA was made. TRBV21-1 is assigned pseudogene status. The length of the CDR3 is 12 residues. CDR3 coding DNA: TGTGCCAACCCTACCCCGGTCCATGAGCAGTTCTTC. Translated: CANPTPVHEQFF.

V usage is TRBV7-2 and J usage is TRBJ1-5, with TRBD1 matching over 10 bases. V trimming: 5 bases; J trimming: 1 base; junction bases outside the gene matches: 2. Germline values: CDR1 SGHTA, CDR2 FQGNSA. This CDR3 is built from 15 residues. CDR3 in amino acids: CASSPGQGSNQPQHF. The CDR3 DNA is TGTGCCAGCAGCCCGGGACAGGGGAGCAATCAGCCCCAGCATTTT.

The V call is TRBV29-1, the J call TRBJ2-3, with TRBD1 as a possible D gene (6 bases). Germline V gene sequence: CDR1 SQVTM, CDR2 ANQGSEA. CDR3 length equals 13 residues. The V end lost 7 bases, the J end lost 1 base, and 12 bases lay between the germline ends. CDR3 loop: CSASRGRTDTQYF. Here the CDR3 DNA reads TGCAGCGCCTCCAGGGGTCGCACAGATACGCAGTATTTT.

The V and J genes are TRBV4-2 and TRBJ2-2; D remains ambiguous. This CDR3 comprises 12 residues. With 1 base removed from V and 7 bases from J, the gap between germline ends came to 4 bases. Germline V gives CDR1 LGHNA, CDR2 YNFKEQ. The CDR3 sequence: CASSQVSGELFF. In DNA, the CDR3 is TGTGCCAGCAGCCAAGTTAGCGGGGAGCTGTTTTTT.

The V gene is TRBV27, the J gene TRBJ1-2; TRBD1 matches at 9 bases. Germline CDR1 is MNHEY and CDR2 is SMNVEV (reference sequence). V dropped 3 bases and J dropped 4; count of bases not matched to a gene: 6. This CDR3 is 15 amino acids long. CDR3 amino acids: CASSFAGTGSYGYTF. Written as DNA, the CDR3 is TGTGCCAGCAGTTTCGCCGGGACAGGGAGCTATGGCTACACCTTC.

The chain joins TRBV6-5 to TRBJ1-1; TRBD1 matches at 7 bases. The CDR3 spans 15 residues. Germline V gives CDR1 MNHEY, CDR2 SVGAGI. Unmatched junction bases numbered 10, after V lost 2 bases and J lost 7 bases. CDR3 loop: CASSYQNTGDGEAFF. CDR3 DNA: TGTGCCAGCAGTTACCAGAATACAGGGGATGGTGAAGCTTTCTTT.

CDR3 sequence reads: CASRLARGTGALSSYNSPLHF. CDR3 in DNA: TGTGCAAGTCGCTTAGCGCGGGGCACCGGGGCGCTGAGCTCCTATAATTCACCCCTCCACTTT. This sequence joins TRBV12-2 and TRBJ1-6. TRBV12-2 is shown as a pseudogene. This CDR3 has 21 amino acids.

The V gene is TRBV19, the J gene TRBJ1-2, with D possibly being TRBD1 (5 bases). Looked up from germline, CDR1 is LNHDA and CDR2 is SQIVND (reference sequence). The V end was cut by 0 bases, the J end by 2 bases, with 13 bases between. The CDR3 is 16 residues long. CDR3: CASSIEGNRINYGYTF. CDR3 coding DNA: TGTGCCAGTAGTATAGAGGGAAACAGGATCAACTATGGCTACACCTTC. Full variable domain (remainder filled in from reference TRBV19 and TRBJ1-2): DGGITQSPKYLFRKEGQNVTLSCEQNLNHDAMYWYRQDPGQGLRLIYYSQIVNDFQKGDIAEGYSVSREKKESFPLTVTSAQKNPTAFYLCASSIEGNRINYGYTFGSGTRLTVV.

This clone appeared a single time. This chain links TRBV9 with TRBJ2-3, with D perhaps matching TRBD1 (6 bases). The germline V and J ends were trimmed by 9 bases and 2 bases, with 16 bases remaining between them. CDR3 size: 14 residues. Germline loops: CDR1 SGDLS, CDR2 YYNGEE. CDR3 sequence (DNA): TGTGCCACTTCATACCGGGACAACACAGATACGCAGTATTTT. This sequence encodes CATSYRDNTDTQYF. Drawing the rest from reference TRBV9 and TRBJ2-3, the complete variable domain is DSGVTQTPKHLITATGQRVTLRCSPRSGDLSVYWYQQSLDQGLQFLIQYYNGEERAKGNILERFSAQQFPDLHSELNLSSLELGDSALYFCATSYRDNTDTQYFGPGTRLTVL.

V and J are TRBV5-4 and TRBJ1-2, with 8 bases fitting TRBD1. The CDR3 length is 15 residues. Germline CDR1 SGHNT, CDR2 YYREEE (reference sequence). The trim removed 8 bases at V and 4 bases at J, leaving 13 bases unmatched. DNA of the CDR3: TGTGCCAGTCGGGACAGGCTGTCCCTAAGCTATGGCTACACCTTC. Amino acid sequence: CASRDRLSLSYGYTF. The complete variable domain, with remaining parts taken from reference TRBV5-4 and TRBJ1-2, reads ETGVTQSPTHLIKTRGQQVTLRCSSQSGHNTVSWYQQALGQGPQFIFQYYREEENGRGNFPPRFSGLQFPNYSSELNVNALELDDSALYLCASRDRLSLSYGYTFGSGTRLTVV.

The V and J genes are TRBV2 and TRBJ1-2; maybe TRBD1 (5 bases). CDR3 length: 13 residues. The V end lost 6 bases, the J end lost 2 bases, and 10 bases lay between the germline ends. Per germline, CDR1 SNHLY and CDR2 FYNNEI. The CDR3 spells CASRPTENYGYTF. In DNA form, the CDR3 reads TGTGCCAGCAGGCCGACAGAAAACTATGGCTACACCTTC.

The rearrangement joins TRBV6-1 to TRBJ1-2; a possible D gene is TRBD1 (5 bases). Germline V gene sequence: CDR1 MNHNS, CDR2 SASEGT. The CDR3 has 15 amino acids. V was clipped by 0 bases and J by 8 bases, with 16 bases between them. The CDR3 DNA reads TGTGCCAGCAGTGAAGCGCTATGGGGCAAGGGCGGCTACACCTTC. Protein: CASSEALWGKGGYTF.

The CDR3 reads CSVEDRRSSYNEQFF. DNA for the CDR3: TGCAGCGTTGAAGATCGACGGAGCTCCTACAATGAGCAGTTCTTC. The rearrangement joins TRBV29-1 to TRBJ2-1; D remains unclear. V dropped 0 bases and J dropped 0 bases, with 9 bases sitting between them. This CDR3 has 15 amino acids. The germline gives CDR1 SQVTM, CDR2 ANQGSEA.

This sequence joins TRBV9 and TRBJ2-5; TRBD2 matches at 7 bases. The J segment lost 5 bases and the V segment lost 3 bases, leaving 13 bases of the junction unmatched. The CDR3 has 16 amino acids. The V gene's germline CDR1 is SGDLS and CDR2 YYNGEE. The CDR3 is CASSGGGIIAGETQYF. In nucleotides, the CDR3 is TGTGCCAGCAGCGGGGGGGGAATAATAGCCGGGGAGACCCAGTACTTC.